This T cell receptor (beta chain) was documented in a study of CD8 T cells in Susac syndrome (dated by TCRdb to the late 2010s). Broadly, across the study: Whether CD8+ T cell activation and differentiation in Susac syndrome was antigen driven was tested using repertoire sequencing. CD8+ T cell repertoire clonality was compared between eleven to twelve healthy donors, roughly 14 Susac syndrome patients and 15 or so multiple sclerosis patients. General conclusions and limits of the study: The number of individuals in the TCR sequencing and HLA analysis was recognized as being relatively small.

Comments on this clonotype: This receptor's antigen is unknown. No qualities accompany the bases; no much larger clone lies one base away.

The CDR3, cysteine through phenylalanine, is 13 amino acids long. Only the CDR3 portion is preserved as DNA: 39 bases, with reading frame beginning at the first base. V gives up 3 bases and J gives up 6 bases, and the segment between their germline ends measures 10 bases. Peripheral blood CD8+ and CD4+ T cells from healthy donors, Susac syndrome patients and multiple sclerosis patients were profiled by high-throughput TCR beta sequencing. Healthy donors were age- and sex-matched controls. Bulk CD8+ and CD4+ T cells were purified by magnetic negative isolation, while CD8+ TEMRA cells were enriched using FACS. Blood was collected in EDTA tubes and processed within 24 hours, with PBMCs isolated through density gradient centrifugation. PBMCs intended for TCR sequencing were cryopreserved in liquid nitrogen and were subsequently thawed in a 37 degrees C water bath. The sorted or isolated CD4+, CD8+ and CD8+ TEMRA cells reached a purity of at least 90%.

RNA was extracted using the RNeasy kit, and roughly 0.5 to 1 microgram was reverse transcribed with random hexamers. The immunoSEQ multiplex PCR assay, which covers 54 Vbeta and 13 Jbeta segments, was used to amplify TCR beta CDR3 regions. PCR amplification bias was corrected by using a synthetic template baseline for primer optimization and computational correction. In the authors' own workflow: Reads were annotated to V, D and J genes per IMGT and analyzed with immunoSEQ Analyzer, keeping only productive sequences. Clonality was computed as one minus Shannon entropy normalized by log2 of the number of productive unique sequences. Public and private clones were assessed among the 100 most prevalent clones of each patient and control. Clones were defined as Susac-specific if absent from the healthy and MS cohorts, from over a thousand published viral clones and from other ImmuneACCESS disease sequences. Using fastp trimming at Q25 and MiXCR clonotype assembly, TCRdb reanalyzed the public sequencing data and kept in-frame beta chains. A single entry per CDR3 protein holds the most common genes and DNA from its merged rows. The V and J calls come from TCRdb's annotation, not from the publication. Within this sample are around 50,000 distinct CDR3 sequences, with around 93% of them counted one time only. The ten largest clonotypes hold roughly 0.4% of the sample.

Rearrangement joined TRBV12-3 or TRBV12-4 to TRBJ2-3, with TRBD1 as a weak D call on 5 bases. The specimen sequenced was CD8+ T cells from PBMCs. This TCR was sampled from a human donor in good health. The base sequence is TGTGCCAGCAGTTTTTCAGGGTGGGATACGCAGTATTTT. This sequence encodes CASSFSGWDTQYF.